These 4 T cell receptor beta chains were sequenced from one sample in a study of T cells in Graves' hyperthyroidism and ophthalmopathy. Amplified TCR beta CDR3 regions derived from RNA transcripts. The primer set for the first-round RT-PCR of the TCR CDR3 was HTBI. TCRdb recomputed calls from the multiplex PCR reads with MiXCR, one row per CDR3 protein. The sample lists hundreds of thousands of distinct CDR3 sequences, roughly 46% occurring once. The sequencing input was peripheral blood or thyroid tissue (not recorded which). These receptors originate from a young woman with Graves' hyperthyroidism.

This clonotype was counted once. The chain couples TRBV5-1 to TRBJ2-7, with a weak D call TRBD2 (5 bases). V lost 2 bases, J lost 7 bases, and 16 bases lay in between. Germline V lookup: CDR1 SGHRS, CDR2 YFSETQ. The CDR3 is made up of 14 amino acids. In nucleotides, the CDR3 is TGCGCCAGCAGCTTAGTAGCGACCCTGGGGGAGCAGTACTTC. It codes for CASSLVATLGEQYF.

The chain links TRBV7-2 to TRBJ1-1; maybe TRBD1 (6 bases). V lost 4 bases and J 9 bases, leaving 24 bases between the germline ends. Germline CDR1 is SGHTA and CDR2 is FQGNSA. The CDR3 runs 16 residues. The CDR3 spells CASSWTSGRGEDKAFF. CDR3 DNA: TGTGCCAGCAGCTGGACTAGCGGGAGGGGGGAGGATAAAGCTTTCTTT. Full variable domain (remainder filled in from reference TRBV7-2 and TRBJ1-1): GAGVSQSPSNKVTEKGKDVELRCDPISGHTALYWYRQSLGQGLEFLIYFQGNSAPDKSGLPSDRFSAERTGGSVSTLTIQRTQQEDSAVYLCASSWTSGRGEDKAFFGQGTRLTVV.

The rearrangement uses TRBV7-6 and TRBJ2-7; possibly TRBD1 or TRBD2 for D (5 bases each). The CDR3 has 14 residues. V was trimmed by 5 bases and J by 3 bases, leaving 14 bases between them. Germline V gene sequence: CDR1 SGHVS, CDR2 FNYEAQ. CDR3 loop: CASSRGPVNYEQYF. The CDR3 region has the DNA TGTGCCAGCAGCAGGGGACCGGTAAACTACGAGCAGTACTTC.

The CDR3 nucleotides read TGTGCCAGCAAGCACGGCAGGACCGGAAACACCATATATTTT. Translating it yields CASKHGRTGNTIYF. This chain connects TRBV10-3 to TRBJ1-3; D gene unclear. The CDR3 contains 14 residues. The ends were cut back, 10 bases at V and 4 bases at J, with 17 bases in the middle. Germline V gene sequence: CDR1 ENHRY, CDR2 SYGVKD.